This TCR beta chain was observed in a study of cytomegalovirus exposure and HLA in healthy donors. Whole-study results and caveats: In a later analysis, at a false discovery rate of 0.05, some 17,000 TCR beta sequences were associated with HLA alleles.

In the case of this clone: Antigen: not known.

The CDR3 is 14 amino acids. J gave up 2 bases and V 4 bases, and 1 base lay outside the gene matches. Germline assignment: CDR1 ENHRY and CDR2 SYGVKD. PCR primers comprised 60 Vbeta and 13 Jbeta primers. Clones were read by immunoSEQ multiplex PCR, and TCRdb kept only the in-frame ones, dropping some. The table records 100,000 to 120,000 clones, more than 65% of them present only once. Sequencing was performed on PBMCs. This clonotype was sampled from a man aged 30 to 45 in good health and CMV-seropositive. J is TRBJ2-1 and V is TRBV10-3; 8 bases are a match to TRBD2. For the CDR3, the DNA is TGTGCCATCAGTGGACTAGCGCCCTACAATGAGCAGTTCTTC. Its translation: CAISGLAPYNEQFF.